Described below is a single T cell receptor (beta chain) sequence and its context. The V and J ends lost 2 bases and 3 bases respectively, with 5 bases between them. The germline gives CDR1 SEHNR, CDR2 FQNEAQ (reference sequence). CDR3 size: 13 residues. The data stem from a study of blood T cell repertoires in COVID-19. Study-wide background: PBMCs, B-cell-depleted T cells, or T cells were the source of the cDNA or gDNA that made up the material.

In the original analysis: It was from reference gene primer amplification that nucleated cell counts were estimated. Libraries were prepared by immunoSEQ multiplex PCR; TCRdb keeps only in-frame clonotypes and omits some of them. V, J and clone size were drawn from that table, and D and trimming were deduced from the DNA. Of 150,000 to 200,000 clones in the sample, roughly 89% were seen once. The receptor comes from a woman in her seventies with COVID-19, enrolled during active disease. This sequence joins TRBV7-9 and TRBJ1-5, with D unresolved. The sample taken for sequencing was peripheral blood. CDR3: CASSLQANQPQHF. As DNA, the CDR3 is TGTGCCAGCAGCTTACAAGCCAATCAGCCCCAGCATTTT. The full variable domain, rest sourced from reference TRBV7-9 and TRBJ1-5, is DTGVSQNPRHKITKRGQNVTFRCDPISEHNRLYWYRQTLGQGPEFLTYFQNEAQLEKSRLLSDRFSAERPKGSFSTLEIQRTEQGDSAMYLCASSLQANQPQHFGDGTRLSIL.